These T cell receptor beta chains were read from a single sample in a study of T cells after yellow fever vaccination. TCRdb used MiXCR to reprocess the 5' RACE reads, holding one entry per CDR3 protein. Of a few hundred thousand distinct CDR3 sequences in the sample, about a sixth were seen once. The sequencing here drew on PBMCs, taken 5 to 6 days after the first yellow fever vaccination. The receptors were gathered from a man between 18 and 29 years old who received the YFV17D yellow fever vaccine. CDR3s include the opening cysteine and the closing phenylalanine or tryptophan. The order of the fields is clone size, V gene, CDR3 protein. Not every row has a clone size; where given, it reads once, few, many or a size class.

clone_size: NA; v_call: TRBV6-2/TRBV6-3; cdr3_aa: CASRPSNQPQHF
clone_size: NA; v_call: TRBV29-1; cdr3_aa: CSVRDTYNSPLHF
clone_size: NA; v_call: TRBV12-3/TRBV12-4; cdr3_aa: CASSLGAGREQYF
clone_size: NA; v_call: TRBV6-2/TRBV6-3; cdr3_aa: CASSYRRGITDTQYF
clone_size: few; v_call: TRBV19; cdr3_aa: CASSIVVGNTGELFF
clone_size: NA; v_call: TRBV6-2/TRBV6-3; cdr3_aa: CASSYPARSEQYF
clone_size: NA; v_call: TRBV20-1; cdr3_aa: CSARIGRTSTDTQYF
clone_size: many; v_call: TRBV5-6; cdr3_aa: CASSTWTGDTQPQHF
clone_size: NA; v_call: TRBV4-3; cdr3_aa: CASSQDRGGAGQETQYF
clone_size: NA; v_call: TRBV12-3/TRBV12-4; cdr3_aa: CASSSTGAEQYF
clone_size: NA; v_call: TRBV6-1; cdr3_aa: CASSEMVDSYNEQFF
clone_size: few; v_call: TRBV7-8; cdr3_aa: CASSRRDGGTYEQYF
clone_size: NA; v_call: TRBV30; cdr3_aa: CAWSGLAGGLQFF